This T cell receptor (beta chain) is drawn from a study of blood T cell repertoires in COVID-19. Study background: PBMCs, B-cell-depleted T cells, or T cells provided the cDNA or gDNA that made up the material.

The germline V gene has CDR1 SGHKS and CDR2 YYEKEE (reference sequence). Trimming cost V 0 bases and J 5 bases, with 5 bases left between them. There are 12 residues in the CDR3. Only in-frame clones appear in the TCRdb table, and some are missing; sequencing was by immunoSEQ multiplex PCR. In the table there are around 330,000 clones, 88% of which are singletons. The chain is built from TRBV5-5 and TRBJ1-2; D is ambiguous. Specimen: peripheral blood. The sequence was collected from a woman in her thirties with COVID-19, enrolled during active disease. CDR3 in amino acids: CASSLDTYGYTF. CDR3 DNA sequence: TGTGCCAGCAGCTTGGACACGTATGGCTACACCTTC.